The 16 T cell receptor beta chains in this list originate from one sample, sequenced in a study of blood T cells in healthy people across ages. Together with a sample-barcoded 5' primer, a J-beta primer mix was included in a second PCR lasting about 7 to 11 cycles. Via MiXCR, TCRdb re-called the 5' RACE reads, giving one row per CDR3 protein. Of about 1.6 million distinct CDR3 sequences listed, about 32% were seen once; the top ten hold roughly 10%. The sample taken for sequencing was blood. These receptors originate from a woman in her twenties or thirties in good health.

The chain uses TRBV7-9 and TRBJ1-1; D possibly corresponds to TRBD1 (6 bases). CDR1 SEHNR and CDR2 FQNEAQ come from the germline V gene (reference sequence). This CDR3 region has 15 residues. Between the trimmed V and J ends, which lost 4 bases and 6 bases, there was a span of 18 bases. Here the CDR3 reads CASSYIHRVSAEAFF. In DNA, the CDR3 is TGTGCCAGCAGCTACATACACAGGGTAAGCGCTGAAGCTTTCTTT.

CDR3 protein: CSARVSGTGAGTSYNEQFF. CDR3 nucleotides: TGCAGTGCTAGAGTATCCGGAACAGGAGCGGGGACGTCCTACAATGAGCAGTTCTTC. The chain uses TRBV20-1 and TRBJ2-1; 7 bases are a match to TRBD2. Per the germline V gene, CDR1 is DFQATT and CDR2 is SNEGSKA (reference sequence). The CDR3 contains 19 residues. V shed 1 base and J 1 base; nucleotides not matched to a gene: 16.

This clonotype occurred a few times. The CDR3 loop reads CASSLVGQGDGEQFF. In DNA, the CDR3 is TGTGCCAGCAGCTTAGTCGGCCAGGGGGACGGTGAGCAGTTCTTC. The chain joins TRBV11-1 to TRBJ2-1; 7 bases line up with TRBD1. V trimming: 1 base; J trimming: 9 bases; junction bases outside the gene matches: 9. Germline assignment: CDR1 SGHAT and CDR2 FQDESV (reference sequence). CDR3 length: 15 amino acids.

This clonotype was found many times. The genes are TRBV7-7 and TRBJ2-7, with D perhaps matching TRBD1 or TRBD2 (5 bases each). This CDR3 is built from 13 residues. The V and J ends lost 5 bases and 3 bases respectively, with 11 bases between them. Germline assignment: CDR1 SSHAT and CDR2 FNYEAQ (reference sequence). CDR3 protein: CASSHTRGYEQYF. Written as DNA, the CDR3 is TGTGCCAGCAGCCACACTAGGGGCTACGAGCAGTACTTC. Full variable domain (outside the CDR3, taken from reference TRBV7-7 and TRBJ2-7): GAGVSQSPRYKVTKRGQDVTLRCDPISSHATLYWYQQALGQGPEFLTYFNYEAQPDKSGLPSDRFSAERPEGSISTLTIQRTEQRDSAMYRCASSHTRGYEQYFGPGTRLTVT.

Turning to this clonotype: A much larger clone lies a single base off, so this may be a read error. This chain connects TRBV10-3 to TRBJ2-3; D is perhaps TRBD1 or TRBD2 (6 bases each). Germline V gene data show CDR1 as ENHRY and CDR2 as SYGVKD. V shed 1 base and J shed 3 bases, with 14 bases lying between them. There are 16 residues in the CDR3. In DNA, the CDR3 is TGTGCCATCAGTGAGTTGAGACGGGGGCTGACAGATACGCAGTATTTT. It yields the protein CAISELRRGLTDTQYF.

In its sample, this clonotype was seen a few times. The rearrangement links TRBV5-5 to TRBJ2-5; unclear D gene. V gave up 5 bases and J gave up 5 bases, with 16 bases separating them. The V gene's germline CDR1 is SGHKS and CDR2 YYEKEE (reference sequence). The CDR3 contains 14 residues. The CDR3 region has the DNA TGTGCCAGCAGAAACTGGACGAGGCTGGAGACCCAGTACTTC. This encodes CASRNWTRLETQYF.

This clonotype was detected a few times. The germline gene is not matched at one end of the junction; a read error may be the cause. V is TRBV29-1 and J is TRBJ2-6; D may be TRBD1 (5 bases). The CDR3 totals 12 residues. Per the germline V gene, CDR1 is SQVTM and CDR2 is ANQGSEA. CDR3 residues: CSAGSGANVRTF. CDR3 bases: TGCAGCGCCGGCTCTGGGGCCAACGTCCGGACTTTC.

This clonotype appeared many times. A read error may account for a junction end that differs from germline. The genes are TRBV7-2 and TRBJ1-5, with 8 bases identical to TRBD1. CDR1 is SGHTA and CDR2 is FQGNSA in the germline V gene. The CDR3 contains 14 residues. DNA of the CDR3: TGCGCCAGCAGCTTGGGACAGGTCAATCAGCCCCAGCATTTT. It is translated as CASSLGQVNQPQHF.

In its sample, this clonotype was seen a few times. This chain uses TRBV7-9 with TRBJ1-1; D ambiguous. CDR1 is SEHNR and CDR2 is FQNEAQ in the germline V gene (reference sequence). Trimming removed 8 bases from V and 4 bases from J, with 14 bases in between. The CDR3 has 13 amino acids. Here the CDR3 reads CASFTKISTEAFF. CDR3 in DNA: TGTGCCAGCTTTACCAAAATCAGCACTGAAGCTTTCTTT. The variable domain in full, completed from reference TRBV7-9 and TRBJ1-1, reads DTGVSQNPRHKITKRGQNVTFRCDPISEHNRLYWYRQTLGQGPEFLTYFQNEAQLEKSRLLSDRFSAERPKGSFSTLEIQRTEQGDSAMYLCASFTKISTEAFFGQGTRLTVV.

The V and J genes are TRBV10-3 and TRBJ1-2; 8 nucleotides match TRBD1. The CDR3 length is 16 residues. V was clipped by 0 bases and J by 0 bases; unmatched bases: 3. Germline CDR1 and CDR2: ENHRY and SYGVKD. CDR3 coding DNA: TGTGCCATCAGTGAGTCGGCACAGGGGGCTAACTATGGCTACACCTTC. Translation: CAISESAQGANYGYTF.

The table lists this clonotype with a few counts. DNA of the CDR3: TGTGCCAGCAGGATCGGAAACATTCAGTACTTC. Translation: CASRIGNIQYF. The chain employs TRBV27 and TRBJ2-4; no reliable D call. Between the trimmed V and J ends, which lost 6 bases and 6 bases, there was a span of 6 bases. This CDR3 contains 11 residues. CDR1 is MNHEY, CDR2 SMNVEV, per germline (reference sequence).

The chain links TRBV21-1 to TRBJ2-7; the table's TRBD1 call for D was not verified on the DNA. TRBV21-1 is listed as a pseudogene. CDR3 length equals 15 residues. CDR3: CASSSGTGGPHEQYF. The CDR3, as DNA: TGTGCCAGCAGCAGTGGGACCGGAGGTCCCCACGAGCAGTACTTC.

This clonotype has only a few counts. The chain combines TRBV27 with TRBJ2-7, with 10 bases lining up with TRBD2. V shed 6 bases, J shed 5 bases, and the junction held 13 bases outside the gene matches. CDR3 length: 16 amino acids. CDR1 is MNHEY, CDR2 SMNVEV, per germline (reference sequence). The CDR3 loop is CASRRDSGRTLDEQYF. In DNA form, the CDR3 reads TGTGCCAGCAGGAGAGATAGCGGGAGGACCCTGGACGAGCAGTACTTC.

V and J are TRBV18 and TRBJ2-2; D is unresolved. The length of the CDR3 is 13 residues. Germline V gene sequence: CDR1 KGHSH, CDR2 LQKENI. V lost 5 bases and J lost 1, with 5 bases in between. The CDR3 DNA sequence: TGTGCCAGCTCAAATTGGAACACCGGGGAGCTGTTTTTT. Amino acids: CASSNWNTGELFF. The full variable domain, completed using reference TRBV18 and TRBJ2-2, is NAGVMQNPRHLVRRRGQEARLRCSPMKGHSHVYWYRQLPEEGLKFMVYLQKENIIDESGMPKERFSAEFPKEGPSILRIQQVVRGDSAAYFCASSNWNTGELFFGEGSRLTVL.

A few counts support this clonotype. The genes are TRBV20-1 and TRBJ2-4, with TRBD1 as a possible D gene (6 bases). Germline CDR1 is DFQATT and CDR2 is SNEGSKA (reference sequence). Trimming stripped 0 bases from V and 0 bases from J, with 21 bases between. The CDR3 is 19 amino acids. The CDR3 DNA follows: TGCAGTGCTAGAGATGGTGGGGTTGGGGGCCTCTTAGCCAAAAACATTCAGTACTTC. Its protein is CSARDGGVGGLLAKNIQYF.

This clonotype has more than one count but fewer than ten. This chain joins TRBV20-1 and TRBJ2-1; 8 nucleotides line up with TRBD2. CDR3 length equals 14 residues. V lost 3 bases, J lost 4 bases, and 5 bases stayed unmatched. Germline V gene sequence: CDR1 DFQATT, CDR2 SNEGSKA (reference sequence). The CDR3 nucleotides are TGCAGTGCTAGCACGGGAGGGCCATACAATGAGCAGTTCTTC. Translation: CSASTGGPYNEQFF.